The text below deals with one TCR beta chain. No antigen is known for it. Only in-frame clones appear in the TCRdb table, and some are missing; sequencing was by immunoSEQ multiplex PCR. The sample has about 80,000 clones; about 92% are singletons. The data originate from a study of OX40 agonist ivuxolimab in advanced cancers. Study results and caveats: Not determined was the antigen specificity of the expanded peripheral T cells.

This TCR was sampled from an adult with an advanced solid tumor such as melanoma, head and neck, liver or kidney cancer. Here the sequenced sample was CD4+ or CD8+ T cells sorted from blood, taken in a trial of the OX40 agonist ivuxolimab.

The CDR3 DNA reads as TGTGCCAGCAGTTGGTCGGGGGATTCACCCCTCCACTTT. Protein product: CASSWSGDSPLHF. The chain links TRBV27 to TRBJ1-6, with D possibly being TRBD1 (5 bases). This CDR3 contains 13 residues. In germline, CDR1 is MNHEY, CDR2 SMNVEV (reference sequence). Trimming left V 4 bases short and J 8 bases short, with 9 bases between.